Here is one T cell receptor (beta chain) with its context. This CDR3 comprises 15 residues. Per the germline V gene, CDR1 is SQVTM and CDR2 is ANQGSEA. The V gene end was trimmed by 3 bases and the J gene end by 6 bases; junction bases not matched to a gene: 11. Libraries were prepared by immunoSEQ multiplex PCR; TCRdb keeps only in-frame clonotypes and omits some of them. The sample yields about 170,000 clones, more than 75% seen once. This record belongs to a study of blood T cell repertoires in COVID-19. Study overall: The United States, Italy and Spain provided the acute and convalescent COVID-19 samples.

This chain links TRBV29-1 with TRBJ1-2, with TRBD1 matching 9 bases. Material: peripheral blood. The sequence was obtained from a man aged 18 to 29 with active or convalescent COVID-19. The CDR3 protein is CSVESLTGGVHGYTF. In DNA form, the CDR3 reads TGCAGCGTTGAGTCTCTCACAGGGGGCGTCCATGGCTACACCTTC.